This T cell receptor (beta chain) was documented in a study of T cell responses to AZD1222 COVID-19 vaccine. This CDR3 has 12 amino acids. From germline, CDR1 is SEHNR and CDR2 FQNEAQ (reference sequence). The V end was cut by 8 bases, the J end by 6 bases, with 11 bases between. This table comes from immunoSEQ multiplex PCR, and its TCRdb copy is limited to in-frame clones, with some not included. The table lists 150,000 to 200,000 clones, approximately 90% of them singletons. The clonotype was recovered from an adult who received the AZD1222 COVID-19 vaccine. Material: peripheral blood, obtained 28 days after the second AZD1222 dose. The chain uses TRBV7-9 and TRBJ1-3, with D perhaps TRBD1 (5 bases). CDR3 in amino acids: CASGEQANTIYF. CDR3 DNA: TGTGCCAGCGGGGAACAGGCAAACACCATATATTTT.